This section outlines one TCR beta chain sequence together with its context. The assay was immunoSEQ multiplex PCR, and TCRdb's table has in-frame clones only and misses some. The sample shows about 2.4 million clones, roughly 93% of them seen only once. This sample was taken from a study of shared clonotypes between healthy human individuals. There are 15 residues in the CDR3. Germline CDR1 SGDLS, CDR2 YYNGEE. The V and J ends lost 3 bases and 5 bases respectively, with 14 bases between them. This clonotype was sampled from a man between 18 and 29 years old in good health. Some clones in this sample may be carry-over from other donors' samples. Input material: naive CD4+ T cells from PBMCs. Subset denoted: CD45RA+ positively selected. The V call is TRBV9, the J call TRBJ2-2; D uncertain. DNA of the CDR3: TGTGCCAGCAGCGCCATAGGACCCGGGACCGGGGAGCTGTTTTTT. This gives the protein CASSAIGPGTGELFF.